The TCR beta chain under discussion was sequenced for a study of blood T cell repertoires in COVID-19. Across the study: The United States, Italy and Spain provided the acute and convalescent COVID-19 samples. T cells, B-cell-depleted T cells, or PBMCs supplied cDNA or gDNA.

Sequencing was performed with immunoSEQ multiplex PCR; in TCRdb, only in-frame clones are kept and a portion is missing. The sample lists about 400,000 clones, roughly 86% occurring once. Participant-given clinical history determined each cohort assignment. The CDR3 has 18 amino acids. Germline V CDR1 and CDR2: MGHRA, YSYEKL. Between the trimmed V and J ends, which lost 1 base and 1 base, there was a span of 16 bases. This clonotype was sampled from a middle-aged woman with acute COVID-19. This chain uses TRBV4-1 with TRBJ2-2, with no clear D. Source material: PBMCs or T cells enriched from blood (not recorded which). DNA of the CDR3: TGCGCCAGCAGCCAAGTCTTCAGACCCCAGCGGAACACCGGGGAGCTGTTTTTT. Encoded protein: CASSQVFRPQRNTGELFF.